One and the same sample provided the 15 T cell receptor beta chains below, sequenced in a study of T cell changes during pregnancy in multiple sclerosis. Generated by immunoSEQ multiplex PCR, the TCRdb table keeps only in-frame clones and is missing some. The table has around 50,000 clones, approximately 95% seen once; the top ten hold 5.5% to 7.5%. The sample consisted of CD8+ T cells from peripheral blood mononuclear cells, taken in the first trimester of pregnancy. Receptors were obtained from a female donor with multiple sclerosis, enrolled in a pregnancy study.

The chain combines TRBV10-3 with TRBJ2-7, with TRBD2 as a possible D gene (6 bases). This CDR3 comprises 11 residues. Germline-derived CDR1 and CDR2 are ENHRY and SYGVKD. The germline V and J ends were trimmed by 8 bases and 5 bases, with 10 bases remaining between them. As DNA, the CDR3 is TGTGCCATCGCGGAGGGCCACGAGCAGTACTTC. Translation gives CAIAEGHEQYF.

The CDR3 DNA reads TGTGCCAGCACCCTATCGCGGCAGGGATACACTGAAGCTTTCTTT. It yields the protein CASTLSRQGYTEAFF. V usage is TRBV6-1 and J usage is TRBJ1-1, with D perhaps matching TRBD1 (5 bases). Trimming removed 7 bases from V and 3 bases from J, with 18 bases in between. Looked up from germline, CDR1 is MNHNS and CDR2 is SASEGT. This CDR3 has 15 residues.

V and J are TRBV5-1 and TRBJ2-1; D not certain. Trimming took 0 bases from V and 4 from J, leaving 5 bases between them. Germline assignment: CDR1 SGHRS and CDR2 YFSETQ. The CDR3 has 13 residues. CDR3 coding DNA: TGCGCCAGCAGCTTGGAACTGTACAATGAGCAGTTCTTC. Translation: CASSLELYNEQFF.

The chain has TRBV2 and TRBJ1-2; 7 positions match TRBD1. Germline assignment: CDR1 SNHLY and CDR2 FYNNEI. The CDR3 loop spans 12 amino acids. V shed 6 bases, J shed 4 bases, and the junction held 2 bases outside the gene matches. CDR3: CASRGTVYGYTF. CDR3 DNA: TGTGCCAGCAGAGGGACAGTCTATGGCTACACCTTC. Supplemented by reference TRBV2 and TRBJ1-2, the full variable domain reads EPEVTQTPSHQVTQMGQEVILRCVPISNHLYFYWYRQILGQKVEFLVSFYNNEISEKSEIFDDQFSVERPDGSNFTLKIRSTKLEDSAMYFCASRGTVYGYTFGSGTRLTVV.

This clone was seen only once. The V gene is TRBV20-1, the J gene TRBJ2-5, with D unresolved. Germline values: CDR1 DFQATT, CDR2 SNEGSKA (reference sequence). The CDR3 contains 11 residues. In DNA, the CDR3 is TGCAGCCGCGAACCCCCCTGGACCCAGTACTTC. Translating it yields CSREPPWTQYF.

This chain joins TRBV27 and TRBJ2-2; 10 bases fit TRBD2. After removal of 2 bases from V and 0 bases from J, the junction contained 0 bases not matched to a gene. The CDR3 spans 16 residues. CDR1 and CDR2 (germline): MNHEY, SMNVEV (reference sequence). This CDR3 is CASSLLAGANTGELFF. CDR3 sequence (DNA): TGTGCCAGCAGTTTACTAGCGGGAGCGAACACCGGGGAGCTGTTTTTT.

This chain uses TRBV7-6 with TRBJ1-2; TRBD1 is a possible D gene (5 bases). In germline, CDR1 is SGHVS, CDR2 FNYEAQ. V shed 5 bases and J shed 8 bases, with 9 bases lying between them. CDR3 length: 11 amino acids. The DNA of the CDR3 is TGTGCCAGCAGCCACGGGGGGGGCTACACCTTC. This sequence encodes CASSHGGGYTF.

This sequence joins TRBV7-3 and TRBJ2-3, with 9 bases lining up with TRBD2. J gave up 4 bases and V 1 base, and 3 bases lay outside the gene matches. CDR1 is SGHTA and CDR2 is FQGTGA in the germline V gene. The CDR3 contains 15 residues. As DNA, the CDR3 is TGTGCCAGCAGCTTAATAGCGGGAGTCGCAGATACGCAGTATTTT. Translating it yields CASSLIAGVADTQYF. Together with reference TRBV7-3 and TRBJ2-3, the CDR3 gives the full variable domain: GAGVSQTPSNKVTEKGKYVELRCDPISGHTALYWYRQSLGQGPEFLIYFQGTGAADDSGLPNDRFFAVRPEGSVSTLKIQRTERGDSAVYLCASSLIAGVADTQYFGPGTRLTVL.

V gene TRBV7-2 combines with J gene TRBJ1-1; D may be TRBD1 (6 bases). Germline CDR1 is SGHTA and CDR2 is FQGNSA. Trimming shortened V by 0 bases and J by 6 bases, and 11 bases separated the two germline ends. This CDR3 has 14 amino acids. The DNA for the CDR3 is TGTGCCAGCAGCTTAGCGGGGGCTCCGCCTGAAGCTTTCTTT. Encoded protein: CASSLAGAPPEAFF.

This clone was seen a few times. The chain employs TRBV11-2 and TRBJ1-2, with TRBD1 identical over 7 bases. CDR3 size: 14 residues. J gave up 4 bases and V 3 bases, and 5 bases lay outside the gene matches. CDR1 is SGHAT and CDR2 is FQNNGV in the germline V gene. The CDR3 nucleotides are TGTGCCAGCAGCTTGGCAGGGGGTAGCTATGGCTACACCTTC. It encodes CASSLAGGSYGYTF.

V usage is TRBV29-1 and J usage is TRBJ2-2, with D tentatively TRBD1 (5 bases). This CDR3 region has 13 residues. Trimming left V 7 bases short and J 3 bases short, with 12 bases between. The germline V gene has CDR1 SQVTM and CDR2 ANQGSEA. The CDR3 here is CSATQGDTGELFF. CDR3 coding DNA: TGCAGCGCAACCCAGGGCGACACCGGGGAGCTGTTTTTT.

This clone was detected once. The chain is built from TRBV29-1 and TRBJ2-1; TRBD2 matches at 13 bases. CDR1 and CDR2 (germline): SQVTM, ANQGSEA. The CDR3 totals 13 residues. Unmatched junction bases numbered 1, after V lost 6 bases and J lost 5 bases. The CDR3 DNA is TGCAGCGTGGGGACTAGCGGGGACAATGAGCAGTTCTTC. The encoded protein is CSVGTSGDNEQFF.

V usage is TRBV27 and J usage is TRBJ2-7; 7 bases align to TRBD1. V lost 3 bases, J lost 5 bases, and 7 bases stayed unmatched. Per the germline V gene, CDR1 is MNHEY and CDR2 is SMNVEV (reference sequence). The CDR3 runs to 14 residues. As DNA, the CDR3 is TGTGCCAGCAGTTTTGGCGACAGGGCGAACGAGCAGTACTTC. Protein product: CASSFGDRANEQYF.

CDR3 sequence: CATTRSSNQPQHF. CDR3 in DNA: TGTGCCACCACCCGCAGTAGCAATCAGCCCCAGCATTTT. V usage is TRBV19 and J usage is TRBJ1-5; D is ambiguous. The CDR3 extends over 13 amino acids. V shed 10 bases and J shed 0 bases, with 10 bases lying between them. The germline CDR1 and CDR2 sequences are LNHDA and SQIVND (reference sequence).

CDR3 amino acids: CASSLASVGQGADEQYF. CDR3 DNA sequence: TGTGCCAGCAGCCTAGCTTCCGTGGGACAGGGGGCGGACGAGCAGTACTTC. The chain recombines TRBV5-5 with TRBJ2-7; 12 positions match TRBD1. This CDR3 region has 17 residues. With V trimmed by 4 bases and J by 5 bases, 13 bases remained unmatched. Germline V gene sequence: CDR1 SGHKS, CDR2 YYEKEE (reference sequence).